This TCR beta chain was sequenced during a study of CXCR3-negative and CXCR3-positive naive CD8 T cells. Study-level background: For each library, about 1.5 +/- 0.3 million TRB reads were obtained, about 135 million in total.

Per CD8+ T cell subset, triplicate sorts of approximately 290,000 cells each were done. The V gene's germline CDR1 is DFQATT and CDR2 SNEGSKA (reference sequence). The CDR3 length is 15 residues. Worth noting for this clonotype: The antigen is unknown.

The study, taken as a whole, reports: Naive cells used TRBV-TRBJ genes in much the same way whether CXCR3-negative or CXCR3-positive; memory cells did not. More hydrophobic TRB CDR3s occurred in CXCR3-positive than in CXCR3-negative naive cells.

Libraries of TRB cDNA were made by 5' RACE and carried UMIs. With the 5' RACE reads reprocessed, TCRdb shows one record per CDR3 protein and no DNA. The ten top clones account for roughly 0.28%, within a sample of 130,000 to 150,000 distinct CDR3 sequences. The sequenced material came from naive CXCR3+ CD8+ T cells from blood. Subset specified: CD45RO-CCR7+CD27+CD95- naive CD8+ T cells expressing CXCR3 (TNR3+). The receptor's source is a human donor in good health. Some clones in this sample may be carry-over from other donors' samples. V and J are TRBV20-1 and TRBJ2-1; the D gene TCRdb calls, TRBD1, cannot be checked with no DNA. The CDR3 sequence: CSARDAYRQASEQFF.